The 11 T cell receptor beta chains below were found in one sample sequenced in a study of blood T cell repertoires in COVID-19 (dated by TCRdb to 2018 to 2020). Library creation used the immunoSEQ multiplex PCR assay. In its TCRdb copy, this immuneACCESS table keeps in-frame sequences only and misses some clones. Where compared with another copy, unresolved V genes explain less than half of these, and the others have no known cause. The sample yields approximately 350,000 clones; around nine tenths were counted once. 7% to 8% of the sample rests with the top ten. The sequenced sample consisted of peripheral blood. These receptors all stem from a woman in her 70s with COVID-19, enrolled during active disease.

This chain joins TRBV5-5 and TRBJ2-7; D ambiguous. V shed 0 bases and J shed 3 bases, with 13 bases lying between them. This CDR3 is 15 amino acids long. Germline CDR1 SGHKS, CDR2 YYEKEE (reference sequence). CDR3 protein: CASSLAGSINYEQYF. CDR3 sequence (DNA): TGTGCCAGCAGCTTGGCCGGGTCCATCAACTACGAGCAGTACTTC.

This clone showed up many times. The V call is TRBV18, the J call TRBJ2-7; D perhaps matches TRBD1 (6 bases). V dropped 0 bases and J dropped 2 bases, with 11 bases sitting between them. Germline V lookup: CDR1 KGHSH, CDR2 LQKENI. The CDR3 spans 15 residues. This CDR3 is CASSPPSAGAYEQYF. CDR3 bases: TGTGCCAGCTCACCACCGTCTGCAGGGGCCTACGAGCAGTACTTC.

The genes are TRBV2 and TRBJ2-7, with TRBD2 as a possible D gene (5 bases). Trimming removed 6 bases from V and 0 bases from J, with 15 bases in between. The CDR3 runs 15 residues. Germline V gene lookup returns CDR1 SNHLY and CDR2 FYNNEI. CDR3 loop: CASSEAGVSSYEQYF. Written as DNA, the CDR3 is TGTGCCAGCAGCGAGGCCGGGGTTAGCTCCTACGAGCAGTACTTC.

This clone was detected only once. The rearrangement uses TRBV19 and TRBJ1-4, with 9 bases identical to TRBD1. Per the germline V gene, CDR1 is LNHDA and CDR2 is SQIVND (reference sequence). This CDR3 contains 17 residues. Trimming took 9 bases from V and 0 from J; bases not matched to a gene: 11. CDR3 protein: CASQQGARSPTNEKLFF. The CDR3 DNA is TGTGCCAGCCAACAGGGGGCGCGATCTCCAACTAATGAAAAACTGTTTTTT. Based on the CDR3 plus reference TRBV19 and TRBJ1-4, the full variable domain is DGGITQSPKYLFRKEGQNVTLSCEQNLNHDAMYWYRQDPGQGLRLIYYSQIVNDFQKGDIAEGYSVSREKKESFPLTVTSAQKNPTAFYLCASQQGARSPTNEKLFFGSGTQLSVL.

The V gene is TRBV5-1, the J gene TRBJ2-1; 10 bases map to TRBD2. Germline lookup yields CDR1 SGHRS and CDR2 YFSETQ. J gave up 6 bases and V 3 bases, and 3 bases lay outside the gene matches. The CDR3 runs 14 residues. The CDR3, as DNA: TGCGCCAGCAGCTCTAGCGGGGGTGGCAATGAGCAGTTCTTC. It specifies CASSSSGGGNEQFF.

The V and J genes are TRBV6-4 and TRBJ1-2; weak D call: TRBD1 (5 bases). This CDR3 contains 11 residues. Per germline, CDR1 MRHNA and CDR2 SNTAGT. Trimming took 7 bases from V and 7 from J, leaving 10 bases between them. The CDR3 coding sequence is TGTGCCAGCACCTGGGGACTTGGCTACACCTTC. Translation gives CASTWGLGYTF.

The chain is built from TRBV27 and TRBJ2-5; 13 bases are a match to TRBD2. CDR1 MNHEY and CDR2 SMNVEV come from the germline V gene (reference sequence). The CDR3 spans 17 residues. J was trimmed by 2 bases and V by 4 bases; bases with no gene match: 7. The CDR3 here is CASSSLSGLAGQETQYF. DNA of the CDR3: TGTGCCAGCAGTTCCCTCTCGGGACTAGCGGGACAAGAGACCCAGTACTTC.

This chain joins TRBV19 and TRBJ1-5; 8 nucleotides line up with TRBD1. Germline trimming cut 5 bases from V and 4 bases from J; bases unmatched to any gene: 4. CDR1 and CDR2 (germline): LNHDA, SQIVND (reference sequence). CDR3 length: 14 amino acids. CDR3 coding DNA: TGTGCCAGTAGTGACAGGGGCCCTAATCAGCCCCAGCATTTT. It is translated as CASSDRGPNQPQHF. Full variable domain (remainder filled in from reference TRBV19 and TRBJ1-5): DGGITQSPKYLFRKEGQNVTLSCEQNLNHDAMYWYRQDPGQGLRLIYYSQIVNDFQKGDIAEGYSVSREKKESFPLTVTSAQKNPTAFYLCASSDRGPNQPQHFGDGTRLSIL.

CDR3 sequence: CASTSIAGEQYF. The CDR3 DNA reads as TGCGCCAGCACGTCCATAGCGGGGGAGCAGTACTTC. The chain uses TRBV5-1 and TRBJ2-7; 8 nucleotides match TRBD2. This CDR3 has 12 residues. Per germline, CDR1 SGHRS and CDR2 YFSETQ. J gave up 7 bases and V 6 bases, and 6 bases lay outside the gene matches.

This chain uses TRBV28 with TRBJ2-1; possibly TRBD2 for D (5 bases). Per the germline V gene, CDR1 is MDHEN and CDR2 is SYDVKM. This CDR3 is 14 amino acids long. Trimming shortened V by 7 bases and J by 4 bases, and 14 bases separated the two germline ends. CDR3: CASIPSGSYNEQFF. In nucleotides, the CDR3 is TGTGCCAGCATTCCAAGCGGAAGTTACAATGAGCAGTTCTTC.

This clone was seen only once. The CDR3 DNA reads TGTGCCAGCAATCACAGGGGAGTCAGTGGCTCACCCCTCCACTTT. This encodes CASNHRGVSGSPLHF. V is TRBV28 and J is TRBJ1-6, with 7 nucleotides matching TRBD1. The trim removed 7 bases at V and 10 bases at J, leaving 13 bases unmatched. Germline CDR1 reads MDHEN; CDR2 reads SYDVKM. The CDR3 has 15 residues. Based on the CDR3 plus reference TRBV28 and TRBJ1-6, the full variable domain is DVKVTQSSRYLVKRTGEKVFLECVQDMDHENMFWYRQDPGLGLRLIYFSYDVKMKEKGDIPEGYSVSREKKERFSLILESASTNQTSMYLCASNHRGVSGSPLHFGNGTRLTVT.